These 15 T cell receptor beta chains share one sample of origin, sequenced in a study of cytomegalovirus exposure and HLA in healthy donors. Clones were sequenced by immunoSEQ multiplex PCR, and TCRdb holds only the in-frame ones, with some missing. The data contain fewer than 200,000 clones, roughly nine tenths of them seen just once; the ten biggest clones take up 5% to 7%. Sequenced sample: PBMCs. These receptors originate from a woman in her thirties in good health and CMV-seronegative.

V usage is TRBV19 and J usage is TRBJ2-7; 9 nucleotides align to TRBD1. Germline CDR1 and CDR2: LNHDA and SQIVND (reference sequence). Trimming removed 5 bases from V and 4 bases from J; junction bases left unmatched: 9. This CDR3 is built from 15 residues. CDR3 bases: TGTGCCAGTAGTCTCCGGGACAGGGAGGATTACGAGCAGTACTTC. Amino acids: CASSLRDREDYEQYF.

The rearrangement links TRBV29-1 to TRBJ2-3, with D perhaps TRBD1 (6 bases). The V gene's germline CDR1 is SQVTM and CDR2 ANQGSEA. CDR3 size: 14 residues. Trimming shortened V by 4 bases and J by 4 bases, and 15 bases separated the two germline ends. CDR3 residues: CSVVTVAGADTQYF. The CDR3 DNA sequence: TGCAGCGTTGTGACCGTAGCAGGGGCAGATACGCAGTATTTT.

The chain employs TRBV9 and TRBJ1-4; D gene unclear. The CDR3 totals 15 residues. CDR1 is SGDLS and CDR2 is YYNGEE in the germline V gene. The germline V and J ends were trimmed by 4 bases and 0 bases, with 10 bases remaining between them. In nucleotides, the CDR3 is TGTGCCAGCAGCCCCCGTATTGCAACTAATGAAAAACTGTTTTTT. Its translation is CASSPRIATNEKLFF.

V and J are TRBV15 and TRBJ2-7; possible D gene TRBD1, 6 bases. Per germline, CDR1 LNHNV and CDR2 YYDKDF (reference sequence). The CDR3 is made up of 14 amino acids. V shed 8 bases and J shed 2 bases, with 16 bases lying between them. The CDR3 sequence is CATRTGSATYEQYF. The CDR3 DNA reads TGTGCCACCCGAACAGGGTCAGCAACCTACGAGCAGTACTTC. Using reference TRBV15 and TRBJ2-7 for the parts outside the CDR3, the full variable domain is DAMVIQNPRYQVTQFGKPVTLSCSQTLNHNVMYWYQQKSSQAPKLLFHYYDKDFNNEADTPDNFQSRRPNTSFCFLDIRSPGLGDTAMYLCATRTGSATYEQYFGPGTRLTVT.

The CDR3 sequence: CASRWVGPEGEQYF. For the CDR3, the DNA is TGTGCCAGCAGGTGGGTGGGGCCCGAGGGGGAGCAGTACTTC. The V and J genes are TRBV6-1 and TRBJ2-7, with D tentatively TRBD1 or TRBD2 (5 bases each). The V and J ends lost 6 bases and 7 bases respectively, with 19 bases between them. CDR3 length: 14 amino acids. CDR1 MNHNS and CDR2 SASEGT come from the germline V gene.

V usage is TRBV27 and J usage is TRBJ1-1, with a weak D call TRBD1 (5 bases). CDR1 and CDR2 (germline): MNHEY, SMNVEV (reference sequence). Trimming removed 5 bases from V and 4 bases from J, with 17 bases in between. The CDR3 covers 15 residues. The CDR3 DNA reads TGTGCCAGCAGTCAAACGGGGGTTGGAGCCACTGAAGCTTTCTTT. Protein product: CASSQTGVGATEAFF.

The chain links TRBV7-7 to TRBJ2-5; TRBD2 agrees at 8 bases. The CDR3 spans 18 residues. Germline V CDR1 and CDR2: SSHAT, FNYEAQ (reference sequence). The J segment lost 5 bases and the V segment lost 3 bases, leaving 17 bases of the junction unmatched. The CDR3 is CASSLSSAREGLEETQYF. The CDR3 DNA is TGTGCCAGCAGCTTGTCATCCGCACGGGAGGGCCTTGAGGAGACCCAGTACTTC.

In the case of this clone: The junction differs from germline at one of its ends, possibly a read error. The chain uses TRBV7-7 and TRBJ2-1; 10 positions agree with TRBD2. The CDR3 consists of 18 residues. Germline CDR1 reads SSHAT; CDR2 reads FNYEAQ (reference sequence). CDR3 DNA sequence: TGTGCTAGCAGCTTAGCTCCGACTAGCGGGTTCTCCTACAATGAGCAGTTCTTC. Protein product: CASSLAPTSGFSYNEQFF.

The chain employs TRBV9 and TRBJ2-3; no reliable D call. Trimming took 4 bases from V and 1 from J, leaving 7 bases between them. The CDR3 loop spans 13 amino acids. Per the germline V gene, CDR1 is SGDLS and CDR2 is YYNGEE. CDR3 DNA sequence: TGTGCCAGCAGCAGTCGGGGCACAGATACGCAGTATTTT. It is translated as CASSSRGTDTQYF. Full variable domain (missing parts from reference TRBV9 and TRBJ2-3): DSGVTQTPKHLITATGQRVTLRCSPRSGDLSVYWYQQSLDQGLQFLIQYYNGEERAKGNILERFSAQQFPDLHSELNLSSLELGDSALYFCASSSRGTDTQYFGPGTRLTVL.

This clone was found once. V gene TRBV5-1 combines with J gene TRBJ1-2, with a possible D match to TRBD1 (6 bases). This CDR3 region has 14 residues. Germline CDR1 reads SGHRS; CDR2 reads YFSETQ. Trimming removed 5 bases from V and 0 bases from J, with 11 bases in between. For the CDR3, the DNA is TGCGCCAGCAGGGTGGACAGAACTAACTATGGCTACACCTTC. Translated: CASRVDRTNYGYTF. Based on the CDR3 plus reference TRBV5-1 and TRBJ1-2, the full variable domain is KAGVTQTPRYLIKTRGQQVTLSCSPISGHRSVSWYQQTPGQGLQFLFEYFSETQRNKGNFPGRFSGRQFSNSRSEMNVSTLELGDSALYLCASRVDRTNYGYTFGSGTRLTVV.

The rearrangement uses TRBV27 and TRBJ2-3, with TRBD2 matching over 8 bases. The CDR3 runs to 15 residues. V gave up 6 bases and J gave up 0 bases; unmatched junction bases: 5. CDR1 and CDR2 from the germline V gene are MNHEY and SMNVEV (reference sequence). CDR3 protein: CASRTPSGSTDTQYF. DNA of the CDR3: TGTGCCAGCAGGACCCCTAGCGGGAGCACAGATACGCAGTATTTT.

V usage is TRBV25-1 and J usage is TRBJ2-1, with 10 bases matching TRBD1. The CDR3 spans 12 residues. The J segment lost 6 bases and the V segment lost 8 bases, leaving 1 base of the junction unmatched. The germline V gene encodes CDR1 MGHDK and CDR2 SYGVNS. The CDR3 loop reads CASRDRGNEQFF. CDR3 sequence (DNA): TGTGCCAGCCGGGACAGGGGCAATGAGCAGTTCTTC.

V is TRBV2 and J is TRBJ2-5; possibly TRBD2 for D (6 bases). Germline CDR1 is SNHLY and CDR2 is FYNNEI. V lost 6 bases, J lost 5 bases, and 13 bases lay in between. This CDR3 comprises 13 residues. CDR3 bases: TGTGCCAGCAGAACCGGCGGGGTCGAGACCCAGTACTTC. Its translation is CASRTGGVETQYF.

The chain links TRBV27 to TRBJ1-6, with 7 positions matching TRBD1. Germline assignment: CDR1 MNHEY and CDR2 SMNVEV (reference sequence). V was clipped by 8 bases and J by 9 bases; unmatched bases: 16. This CDR3 is 16 amino acids long. CDR3 DNA: TGTGCCAGCTGCGAGGGGGCGCGTATAGTGGGTTCACCCCTCCACTTT. It yields the protein CASCEGARIVGSPLHF.

The chain links TRBV5-4 to TRBJ2-7; the D gene is possibly TRBD1 (5 bases). In germline, CDR1 is SGHNT, CDR2 YYREEE (reference sequence). V was cut by 1 base and J by 2 bases, with 13 bases left in between. This CDR3 is built from 15 residues. The CDR3 DNA follows: TGTGCCAGCAGCTTGTATCTTGGGGCCCCCTACGAGCAGTACTTC. It yields the protein CASSLYLGAPYEQYF.